Described below is a single TCR beta chain sequence and its context. The target antigen is unknown. The source of the sample is a study of Graves' ophthalmopathy and Graves' hyperthyroidism. Study conclusions and caveats: Thyroid clonotypes that were expanded above 0.001 frequency mostly also appeared in blood.

From RNA, the CDR3 regions of TCR beta chains were amplified and sequenced. A first-round RT-PCR used HTBI primers, followed by a second-round multiplex PCR. TCRdb re-called the multiplex PCR reads with MiXCR, one entry per CDR3 protein. The data hold 200,000 to 300,000 distinct CDR3 sequences, with around 50% observed a single time. Ophthalmopathic donors had moderate-to-severe activity, CAS ≥3 and NOSPECS ≥4, with disease that had lasted under 3 months. Clinical symptoms, serum thyroxine, TRAb, thyroid ultrasound and orbital computed tomography formed the basis of diagnosis. As the starting material, 8 to 10 ml of fresh peripheral blood yielded the PBMCs. V gave up 3 bases and J gave up 5 bases; unmatched junction bases: 3. Germline V gives CDR1 SGHRS, CDR2 YFSETQ. The CDR3 extends over 13 amino acids.

The chain links TRBV5-1 to TRBJ2-7, with 9 bases that match TRBD1. The sequence was collected from an adult man with Graves' ophthalmopathy. Specimen: peripheral blood. CDR3 sequence reads: CASSWGQGHEQYF. In nucleotides, the CDR3 is TGCGCCAGCAGCTGGGGACAGGGCCACGAGCAGTACTTC.